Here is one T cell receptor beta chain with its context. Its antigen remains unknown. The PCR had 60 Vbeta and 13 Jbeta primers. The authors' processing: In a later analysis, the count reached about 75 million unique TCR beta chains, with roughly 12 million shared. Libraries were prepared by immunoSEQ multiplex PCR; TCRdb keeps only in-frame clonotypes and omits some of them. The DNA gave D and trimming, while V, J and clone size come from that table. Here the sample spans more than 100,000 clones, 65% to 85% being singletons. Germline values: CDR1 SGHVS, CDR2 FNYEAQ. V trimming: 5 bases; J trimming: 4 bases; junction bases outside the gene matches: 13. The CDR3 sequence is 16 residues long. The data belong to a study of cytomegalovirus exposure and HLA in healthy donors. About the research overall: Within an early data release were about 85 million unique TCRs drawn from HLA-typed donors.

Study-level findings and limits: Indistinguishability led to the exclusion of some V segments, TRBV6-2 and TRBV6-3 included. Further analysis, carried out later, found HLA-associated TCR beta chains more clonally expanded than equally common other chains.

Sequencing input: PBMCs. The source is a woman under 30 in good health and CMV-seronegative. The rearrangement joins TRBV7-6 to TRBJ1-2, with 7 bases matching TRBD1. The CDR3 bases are TGTGCCAGCAGCCCAAAGGGGGCGGGGTACCCCTATGGCTACACCTTC. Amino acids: CASSPKGAGYPYGYTF.